What follows are 29 T cell receptor beta chains derived from one specimen sequenced in a study of T cell changes during pregnancy in multiple sclerosis. This table comes from immunoSEQ multiplex PCR, and its TCRdb copy is limited to in-frame clones, with some not included. The repertoire holds under 110,000 clones, with more than 85% as singletons. The sequencing used peripheral blood, collected in the second trimester of pregnancy. The source of these receptors is a female donor with multiple sclerosis, enrolled in a pregnancy study.

The rearrangement uses TRBV19 and TRBJ1-2; a possible D gene is TRBD1 (6 bases). The V gene lost 5 bases and the J gene lost 7 bases, with 11 bases spanning the gap. The CDR3 is 12 residues long. Germline CDR1 and CDR2: LNHDA and SQIVND (reference sequence). The chain's CDR3 is CASSAGALGYTF. The CDR3 DNA reads TGTGCCAGTAGTGCGGGGGCCCTTGGCTACACCTTC.

The chain employs TRBV6-5 and TRBJ2-3; TRBD1 matches at 9 bases. Per germline, CDR1 MNHEY and CDR2 SVGAGI. The CDR3 runs 14 residues. V gave up 6 bases and J gave up 4 bases; unmatched junction bases: 5. As DNA, the CDR3 is TGTGCCAGCAGCCAAACAGGGGGCGCAGATACGCAGTATTTT. It yields the protein CASSQTGGADTQYF.

V is TRBV11-2 and J is TRBJ2-7, with D possibly being TRBD2 (6 bases). The CDR3 runs to 14 residues. Germline-derived CDR1 and CDR2 are SGHAT and FQNNGV. V gave up 5 bases and J gave up 0 bases, with 11 bases separating them. Here the CDR3 reads CASSTTSTSYEQYF. CDR3 bases: TGTGCCAGCAGCACCACTAGCACCTCCTACGAGCAGTACTTC.

CDR3 nucleotides: TGTGCCAGCAGCGACGGAGTTTTCAACGAGCAGTACTTC. This translates into CASSDGVFNEQYF. The chain is built from TRBV9 and TRBJ2-7; D gene uncertain. The CDR3 length is 13 residues. CDR1 and CDR2 from the germline V gene are SGDLS and YYNGEE. The ends were cut back, 3 bases at V and 5 bases at J, with 12 bases in the middle.

This chain links TRBV29-1 with TRBJ2-2; 9 bases map to TRBD2. The germline gives CDR1 SQVTM, CDR2 ANQGSEA. This CDR3 has 18 amino acids. Losses at the gene ends were 1 base for V and 5 bases for J; bases not matched to a gene: 14. Written as DNA, the CDR3 is TGCAGCGTTGAAGGAGTCCTTGGCGGTAGCGGGAGTACCGGGGAGCTGTTTTTT. Encoded protein: CSVEGVLGGSGSTGELFF.

The V gene is TRBV7-9, the J gene TRBJ2-1; 12 positions match TRBD2. There are 18 residues in the CDR3. Looked up from germline, CDR1 is SEHNR and CDR2 is FQNEAQ (reference sequence). V gave up 5 bases and J gave up 7 bases; unmatched junction bases: 15. The CDR3 loop is CASSQQGGWTSGINEQFF. The CDR3, as DNA: TGTGCCAGCAGCCAACAGGGAGGGTGGACTAGCGGGATAAATGAGCAGTTCTTC. The full variable domain, rest sourced from reference TRBV7-9 and TRBJ2-1, is DTGVSQNPRHKITKRGQNVTFRCDPISEHNRLYWYRQTLGQGPEFLTYFQNEAQLEKSRLLSDRFSAERPKGSFSTLEIQRTEQGDSAMYLCASSQQGGWTSGINEQFFGPGTRLTVL.

The genes are TRBV27 and TRBJ2-3; 14 positions agree with TRBD2. The CDR3 runs 14 residues. Germline V gene sequence: CDR1 MNHEY, CDR2 SMNVEV (reference sequence). Trimming cost V 8 bases and J 8 bases; bases outside gene matches: 6. The chain's CDR3 is CASDGTSGRGTQYF. The CDR3 DNA reads as TGTGCCAGCGACGGGACTAGCGGGAGAGGTACGCAGTATTTT.

V usage is TRBV4-1 and J usage is TRBJ2-1; tentative D call: TRBD1 (5 bases). Germline V gene lookup returns CDR1 MGHRA and CDR2 YSYEKL. The CDR3 has 16 residues. V was pared by 4 bases and J by 3 bases, with 16 bases between. CDR3 in amino acids: CASSPATAPHYNEQFF. The DNA of the CDR3 is TGCGCCAGCAGCCCCGCGACAGCCCCTCACTACAATGAGCAGTTCTTC.

Only a few counts were recorded for this clone. The V and J genes are TRBV25-1 and TRBJ1-1; D unresolved. V dropped 5 bases and J dropped 7 bases, with 8 bases sitting between them. CDR3 length: 11 amino acids. Germline CDR1 is MGHDK and CDR2 is SYGVNS. CDR3 amino acids: CASSLRGEAFF. CDR3 sequence (DNA): TGTGCCAGCAGTCTCCGGGGTGAAGCTTTCTTT. The full variable domain, rest sourced from reference TRBV25-1 and TRBJ1-1, is EADIYQTPRYLVIGTGKKITLECSQTMGHDKMYWYQQDPGMELHLIHYSYGVNSTEKGDLSSESTVSRIRTEHFPLTLESARPSHTSQYLCASSLRGEAFFGQGTRLTVV.

The V and J genes are TRBV29-1 and TRBJ1-3; tentatively, D is TRBD1 (6 bases). V was shortened by 3 bases and J by 0 bases, with 33 bases between the two germline ends. The CDR3 spans 22 residues. CDR1 and CDR2 from the germline V gene are SQVTM and ANQGSEA. In DNA form, the CDR3 reads TGCAGCGTTGATCATCTGGGGGCTCCCGGGGGGGGCTCTACCGCCTCTGGAAACACCATATATTTT. This gives the protein CSVDHLGAPGGGSTASGNTIYF.

This clone was found a few times. This sequence joins TRBV5-8 and TRBJ1-5; D not certain. The CDR3 totals 12 residues. Germline V gene sequence: CDR1 SGHTS, CDR2 YDEGEE. V lost 2 bases, J lost 4 bases, and 4 bases lay in between. CDR3 amino acids: CASSFQNQPQHF. The CDR3, as DNA: TGTGCCAGCAGCTTCCAAAATCAGCCCCAGCATTTT. Filled out from reference TRBV5-8 and TRBJ1-5, the complete variable domain reads EAGVTQSPTHLIKTRGQQATLRCSPISGHTSVYWYQQALGLGLQFLLWYDEGEERNRGNFPPRFSGRQFPNYSSELNVNALELEDSALYLCASSFQNQPQHFGDGTRLSIL.

The chain combines TRBV7-8 with TRBJ1-1; D is ambiguous. V was trimmed by 3 bases and J by 10 bases, leaving 15 bases between them. CDR3 size: 13 residues. Per germline, CDR1 SGHVS and CDR2 FQNEAQ. The CDR3 here is CASSFWSTEGAFF. The CDR3, as DNA: TGTGCCAGCAGCTTCTGGAGTACAGAGGGAGCTTTCTTT.

The J gene is TRBJ2-1, the V gene TRBV5-1, with 12 bases lining up with TRBD2. Germline assignment: CDR1 SGHRS and CDR2 YFSETQ. The CDR3 length is 16 residues. Trimming removed 4 bases from V and 5 bases from J; junction bases left unmatched: 7. CDR3 region: CASSPRTSGIDNEQFF. CDR3 in DNA: TGCGCCAGCAGCCCCAGGACTAGCGGGATAGACAATGAGCAGTTCTTC.

CDR3 in amino acids: CAISDGTYEQYF. The CDR3 nucleotides read TGTGCCATCAGTGATGGCACCTACGAGCAGTACTTC. The J gene is TRBJ2-7, the V gene TRBV10-3; D remains unclear. The CDR3 runs 12 residues. V gave up 3 bases and J gave up 2 bases, with 5 bases separating them. Germline V gives CDR1 ENHRY, CDR2 SYGVKD.

The chain carries TRBV11-1 and TRBJ2-1, with TRBD2 as a possible D gene (5 bases). V was shortened by 5 bases and J by 1 base, with 15 bases between the two germline ends. The CDR3 length is 16 residues. Germline CDR1 and CDR2: SGHAT and FQDESV (reference sequence). CDR3 DNA sequence: TGTGCCAGCAGCCCCGCCCCCGGGGTTTCCTACAATGAGCAGTTCTTC. Translation: CASSPAPGVSYNEQFF.

The CDR3 sequence is CASSLGGNSDTQYF. CDR3 sequence (DNA): TGTGCCAGCAGTTTAGGCGGGAACTCAGATACGCAGTATTTT. The V and J genes are TRBV28 and TRBJ2-3, with D possibly matching TRBD2 (6 bases). V was pared by 2 bases and J by 4 bases, with 10 bases between. This CDR3 has 14 residues. Germline V gene sequence: CDR1 MDHEN, CDR2 SYDVKM. Combining the CDR3 with reference TRBV28 and TRBJ2-3 gives the whole variable domain DVKVTQSSRYLVKRTGEKVFLECVQDMDHENMFWYRQDPGLGLRLIYFSYDVKMKEKGDIPEGYSVSREKKERFSLILESASTNQTSMYLCASSLGGNSDTQYFGPGTRLTVL.

This clone was picked up a small number of times. Different DNA sequences within this sample yield the same CDR3. The V call is TRBV27, the J call TRBJ2-1, with TRBD2 matching 11 bases. The J segment lost 5 bases and the V segment lost 5 bases, leaving 5 bases of the junction unmatched. Germline V gene sequence: CDR1 MNHEY, CDR2 SMNVEV (reference sequence). This CDR3 spans 15 amino acids. Here the CDR3 reads CASSSGTSGDNEQFF. Written as DNA, the CDR3 is TGTGCCAGCAGTAGCGGGACTAGCGGTGACAATGAGCAGTTCTTC.

For this clone: One junction end disagrees with the germline gene, perhaps due to a read error. The rearrangement joins TRBV7-7 to TRBJ2-1; 9 nucleotides match TRBD2. CDR1 and CDR2 from the germline V gene are SSHAT and FNYEAQ (reference sequence). The CDR3 contains 15 residues. DNA of the CDR3: TGTGCTAGCAGCCCACGACTAGCGGTTCGCAATGAGCAGTTCTTC. Translating gives CASSPRLAVRNEQFF. Using reference TRBV7-7 and TRBJ2-1 for the parts outside the CDR3, the full variable domain is GAGVSQSPRYKVTKRGQDVTLRCDPISSHATLYWYQQALGQGPEFLTYFNYEAQPDKSGLPSDRFSAERPEGSISTLTIQRTEQRDSAMYRCASSPRLAVRNEQFFGPGTRLTVL.

This clone was recorded only once. This rearrangement joins TRBV25-1 to TRBJ2-6, with 7 bases matching TRBD1. CDR1 is MGHDK, CDR2 SYGVNS, per germline. This CDR3 is 18 amino acids long. Losses at the gene ends were 4 bases for V and 0 bases for J; bases not matched to a gene: 9. Written as DNA, the CDR3 is TGTGCCAGCAGTGCCCCGGGACAGCTCAGCTCTGGGGCCAACGTCCTGACTTTC. It specifies CASSAPGQLSSGANVLTF.

The chain has TRBV28 and TRBJ1-2, with D possibly being TRBD1 (6 bases). V was trimmed by 3 bases and J by 4 bases, leaving 9 bases between them. The CDR3 is 13 amino acids. The V gene's germline CDR1 is MDHEN and CDR2 SYDVKM. CDR3: CASSFNRVYGYTF. The CDR3 nucleotides read TGTGCCAGCAGTTTTAACAGGGTCTATGGCTACACCTTC.

The rearrangement links TRBV15 to TRBJ1-2; 10 bases line up with TRBD1. The V and J ends lost 1 base and 4 bases, in that order; junction bases with no gene match: 9. This CDR3 comprises 17 residues. The V gene's germline CDR1 is LNHNV and CDR2 YYDKDF (reference sequence). The DNA of the CDR3 is TGTGCCACCAGCAGAGCCGGAGGGGACAGGGGCTCCTATGGCTACACCTTC. Its translation: CATSRAGGDRGSYGYTF.

The chain couples TRBV7-9 to TRBJ2-7; TRBD2 might be the D (5 bases). Germline CDR1 reads SEHNR; CDR2 reads FQNEAQ (reference sequence). Trimming left V 4 bases short and J 0 bases short, with 10 bases between. CDR3 length: 14 residues. The CDR3 protein is CASSSSGSSYEQYF. For the CDR3, the DNA is TGTGCCAGCAGCTCGTCGGGGAGCTCCTACGAGCAGTACTTC.

The chain is built from TRBV14 and TRBJ2-2; 13 bases match TRBD2. The trim removed 4 bases at V and 3 bases at J, leaving 2 bases unmatched. The CDR3 loop spans 16 amino acids. The germline gives CDR1 SGHDN, CDR2 FVKESK. The CDR3 reads CASSLTSGRDTGELFF. CDR3 nucleotides: TGTGCCAGCAGCCTTACTAGCGGGAGGGACACCGGGGAGCTGTTTTTT.

The chain uses TRBV10-3 and TRBJ2-1, with 8 bases fitting TRBD2. Germline V lookup: CDR1 ENHRY, CDR2 SYGVKD. The V and J ends lost 6 bases and 2 bases, in that order; junction bases with no gene match: 3. CDR3 length equals 14 residues. As DNA, the CDR3 is TGTGCCATCAGCAGCGGGAGTCCCTACAATGAGCAGTTCTTC. Its protein is CAISSGSPYNEQFF.

The chain recombines TRBV5-4 with TRBJ2-5, with 10 bases fitting TRBD2. This CDR3 is 15 amino acids long. The V gene's germline CDR1 is SGHNT and CDR2 YYREEE (reference sequence). The junction had 6 bases not matched to a gene; V was cut back by 2 bases and J by 5 bases. CDR3 loop: CASSFTAGGAETQYF. The CDR3 DNA reads TGTGCCAGCAGCTTCACAGCGGGAGGGGCGGAGACCCAGTACTTC.

This clone came up once. The chain couples TRBV19 to TRBJ2-3; TRBD2 aligns across 7 bases. The CDR3 loop spans 15 amino acids. The germline V gene encodes CDR1 LNHDA and CDR2 SQIVND (reference sequence). V shed 6 bases, J shed 3 bases, and the junction held 9 bases outside the gene matches. The CDR3 reads CASRAGRRATDTQYF. For the CDR3, the DNA is TGTGCCAGTAGAGCCGGGAGGCGAGCAACAGATACGCAGTATTTT.

The chain links TRBV5-6 to TRBJ2-5, with a possible D match to TRBD2 (5 bases). Per germline, CDR1 SGHDT and CDR2 YYEEEE. V was cut by 4 bases and J by 2 bases, with 12 bases left in between. This CDR3 region has 14 residues. CDR3 loop: CASSPWPGQETQYF. The CDR3 coding sequence is TGTGCCAGCAGCCCTTGGCCGGGACAAGAGACCCAGTACTTC.

This chain uses TRBV27 with TRBJ1-2; TRBD1 might be the D (5 bases). The germline gives CDR1 MNHEY, CDR2 SMNVEV (reference sequence). The CDR3 is 14 residues long. Trimming stripped 6 bases from V and 1 base from J, with 12 bases between. The CDR3 loop is CASRRTGSNYGYTF. As DNA, the CDR3 is TGTGCCAGCAGGAGAACAGGCAGTAACTATGGCTACACCTTC.

CDR3 amino acids: CASSPDTSNTEAFF. In DNA, the CDR3 is TGTGCCAGCAGCCCGGACACCTCGAACACTGAAGCTTTCTTT. The chain uses TRBV5-6 and TRBJ1-1, with D maybe TRBD1 (5 bases). CDR3 size: 14 residues. V lost 4 bases, J lost 1 base, and 11 bases lay in between. Germline-derived CDR1 and CDR2 are SGHDT and YYEEEE. Looking up the rest from reference TRBV5-6 and TRBJ1-1 gives the full variable domain: DAGVTQSPTHLIKTRGQQVTLRCSPKSGHDTVSWYQQALGQGPQFIFQYYEEEERQRGNFPDRFSGHQFPNYSSELNVNALLLGDSALYLCASSPDTSNTEAFFGQGTRLTVV.